The rows below give T cell receptor beta chains drawn from one sample of a study of blood T cell repertoires in COVID-19. Clones were sequenced by immunoSEQ multiplex PCR, and TCRdb holds only the in-frame ones, with some missing. The sample shows some 120,000 clones, 85% to 90% of them seen only once. The sample comprised peripheral blood. These receptors all come from a man older than 75 with active or convalescent COVID-19. The CDR3 runs from the conserved cysteine through the conserved F or W. The D gene is left open where the match is weak. Only part of the rows carry a size: once, few, many, or a class if the clone is expanded.

TRBJ2-7,TRBD1,TRBV5-1,NA,CASSSRDSRAYEQYF,TGCGCCAGCAGCTCCCGGGACAGTAGGGCCTACGAGCAGTACTTC
TRBJ1-4,TRBD1,TRBV11-2,NA,CASRRTGATNEKLFF,TGTGCCAGCAGAAGGACAGGGGCAACTAATGAAAAACTGTTTTTT
TRBJ2-5,TRBD1,TRBV4-1,NA,CASSHDGQGGETQYF,TGCGCCAGCAGCCACGACGGACAGGGTGGAGAGACCCAGTACTTC
TRBJ2-3,TRBD2,TRBV19,NA,CASSGSTSGADTQYF,TGTGCCAGTAGTGGGTCGACTAGCGGGGCAGATACGCAGTATTTT
TRBJ2-1,TRBD1,TRBV4-2,once,CASSQGQGVDNEQFF,TGTGCCAGCAGCCAGGGACAGGGGGTAGACAATGAGCAGTTCTTC
TRBJ2-1,NA,TRBV14,NA,CASTHGGSSYNEQFF,TGTGCCAGCACTCATGGGGGGAGCTCCTACAATGAGCAGTTCTTC
TRBJ1-2,TRBD1,TRBV10-3,NA,CAISELSGGNYGYTF,TGTGCCATCAGTGAATTATCAGGGGGCAACTATGGCTACACCTTC
TRBJ2-3,TRBD2,TRBV29-1,NA,CSVLLAGTDTQYF,TGCAGCGTTTTACTAGCGGGCACAGATACGCAGTATTTT
TRBJ1-4,NA,TRBV18,NA,CAGQRGGEKLFF,TGTGCCGGCCAGCGGGGCGGTGAAAAACTGTTTTTT
TRBJ1-1,NA,TRBV7-2,NA,CASSLVLSTEAFF,TGTGCCAGCAGCTTAGTTTTGAGCACTGAAGCTTTCTTT
TRBJ1-1,NA,TRBV2,NA,CASRQVAMNTEAFF,TGTGCCAGCAGACAGGTAGCCATGAACACTGAAGCTTTCTTT
TRBJ2-3,TRBD1,TRBV27,NA,CASSRTGRSTDTQYF,TGTGCCAGCAGTCGGACAGGCCGTAGCACAGATACGCAGTATTTT
TRBJ1-5,NA,TRBV30,NA,CAWTQRLDQPQHF,TGTGCCTGGACGCAGCGCCTGGATCAGCCCCAGCATTTT
TRBJ1-6,TRBD1,TRBV7-8,NA,CASSSGQGGGSPLHF,TGTGCCAGCAGCTCAGGACAGGGAGGAGGTTCACCCCTCCACTTT
TRBJ2-7,TRBD2,TRBV7-2,NA,CASSFASGTYYEQYF,TGTGCCAGCAGCTTCGCTAGCGGGACCTACTACGAGCAGTACTTC
TRBJ2-3,TRBD2,TRBV7-2,NA,CASSLLGLAGTDTQYF,TGTGCCAGCAGCTTGCTTGGGCTAGCGGGCACAGATACGCAGTATTTT
TRBJ1-5,NA,TRBV3-1/TRBV3-2,NA,CASSLPNNQPQHF,TGTGCCAGCAGCCTACCTAACAATCAGCCCCAGCATTTT
TRBJ2-5,NA,TRBV7-9,few,CASSLAGGRQETQYF,TGTGCCAGCAGCTTAGCGGGAGGCAGGCAAGAGACCCAGTACTTC
TRBJ1-5,NA,TRBV28,NA,CASSPPSRGQHF,TGTGCCAGCAGCCCTCCGAGTCGAGGCCAGCATTTT
TRBJ2-5,NA,TRBV27,NA,CASSWRGGVGVETQYF,TGTGCCAGCAGTTGGAGGGGCGGGGTAGGTGTGGAGACCCAGTACTTC
TRBJ1-5,NA,TRBV28,NA,CASTPSGFGSNQPQHF,TGTGCCAGCACCCCGTCGGGTTTTGGAAGCAATCAGCCCCAGCATTTT
TRBJ2-2,NA,TRBV3-1/TRBV3-2,NA,CASSQVRTGELFF,TGTGCCAGCAGCCAAGTGCGCACCGGGGAGCTGTTTTTT
TRBJ1-1,NA,TRBV9,NA,CASSVQGKSTEAFF,TGTGCCAGCAGCGTACAGGGAAAAAGCACTGAAGCTTTCTTT
TRBJ1-3,NA,TRBV12-2,NA,CASRLRRTGGSGNTIYF,TGTGCAAGTCGCTTACGTAGGACAGGGGGAAGTGGAAACACCATATATTTT
TRBJ2-1,NA,TRBV21-1,NA,CASSNSCSSYNEQFF,TGTGCCAGCAGCAATTCCTGTAGCTCCTACAATGAGCAGTTCTTC
TRBJ2-5,TRBD2,TRBV7-7,NA,CASSLVLAGTETQYF,TGTGCCAGCAGCTTAGTTCTAGCGGGGACGGAGACCCAGTACTTC
TRBJ1-1,TRBD1,TRBV4-1,NA,CASSPEDRDFFGRAFF,TGCGCCAGCAGCCCCGAGGACAGGGATTTTTTCGGAAGGGCTTTCTTT
TRBJ1-2,NA,TRBV18,NA,CASSPPAGYGYTF,TGTGCCAGCTCACCACCGGCGGGTTATGGCTACACCTTC
TRBJ1-4,NA,TRBV9,NA,CASSAQGSNEKLFF,TGTGCCAGCAGCGCACAGGGTTCTAATGAAAAACTGTTTTTT
TRBJ1-5,TRBD1,TRBV5-6,NA,CASSLWTGQNQPQHF,TGTGCCAGCAGCTTGTGGACAGGGCAGAATCAGCCCCAGCATTTT
TRBJ1-2,NA,TRBV11-2,NA,CASRSLTGRSNYGYTF,TGTGCCAGCAGGTCCCTCACAGGCAGATCTAACTATGGCTACACCTTC
TRBJ1-5,NA,TRBV19,NA,CASSDVGQYSNQPQHF,TGTGCCAGTAGTGACGTTGGACAGTATAGCAATCAGCCCCAGCATTTT
TRBJ1-6,NA,TRBV11-2,NA,CASSSLARGLLHF,TGTGCCAGCAGCTCCCTGGCAAGGGGTCTTCTCCACTTT
TRBJ2-1,NA,TRBV11-2,NA,CASSLDPLQVFNEQFF,TGTGCCAGCAGCTTAGACCCCTTACAGGTGTTCAATGAGCAGTTCTTC
TRBJ2-2,TRBD1,TRBV4-1,NA,CASSHPGQGAGGELFF,TGCGCCAGCAGCCATCCGGGACAGGGCGCGGGCGGGGAGCTGTTTTTT